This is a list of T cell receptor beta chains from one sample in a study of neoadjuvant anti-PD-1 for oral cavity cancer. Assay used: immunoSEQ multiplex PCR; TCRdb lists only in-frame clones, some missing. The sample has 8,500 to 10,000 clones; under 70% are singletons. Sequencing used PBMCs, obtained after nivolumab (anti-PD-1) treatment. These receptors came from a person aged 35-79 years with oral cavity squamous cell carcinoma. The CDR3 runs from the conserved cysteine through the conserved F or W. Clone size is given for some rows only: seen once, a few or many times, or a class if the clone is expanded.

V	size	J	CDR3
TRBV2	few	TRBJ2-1	CASSEDRRVNEQFF
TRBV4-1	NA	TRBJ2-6	CASSQVLTPSGANVLTF
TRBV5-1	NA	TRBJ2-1	CASSSAGDFISGEQFF
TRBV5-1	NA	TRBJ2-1	CASSRGLAYYNEQFF
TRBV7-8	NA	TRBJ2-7	CASSSGQEPSYEQYF
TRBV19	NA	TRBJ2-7	CASSRAAEQYF
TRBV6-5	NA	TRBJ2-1	CASSYDRQGQEQFF
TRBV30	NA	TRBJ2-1	CAWEPRGTYNEQFF
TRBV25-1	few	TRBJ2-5	CASRPGLAGGLRVGTQYF
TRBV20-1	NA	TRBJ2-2	CSARGTGELFF
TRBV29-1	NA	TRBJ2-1	CSVDPGTSGYNEQFF
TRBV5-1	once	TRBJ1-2	CASSSGEEGVAANRANYGYTF
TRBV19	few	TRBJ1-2	CASRQGYGYTF
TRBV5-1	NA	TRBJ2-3	CASSFYGTSGGSTDTQYF
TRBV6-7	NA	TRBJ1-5	CASSFVTLNQPQHF
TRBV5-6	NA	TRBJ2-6	CASSPFRGGGANVLTF
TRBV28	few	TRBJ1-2	CASSLQNGGGFYTF
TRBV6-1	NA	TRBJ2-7	CATSKGGGPYEQYF
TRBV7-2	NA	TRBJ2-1	CASSLYTLAGGYNEQFF
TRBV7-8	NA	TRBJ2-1	CASSPNTRRSYNEQFF
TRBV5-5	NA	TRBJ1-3	CASSHDRVGNTIYF
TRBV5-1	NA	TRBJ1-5	CASSFLGDQPQHF
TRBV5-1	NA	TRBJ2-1	CASSLPTSGAYNEQFF
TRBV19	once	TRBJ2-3	CASSNRGGGTDTQYF
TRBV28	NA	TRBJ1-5	CASTPRGGGNQPQHF
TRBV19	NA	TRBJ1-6	CASSISGNYDSPLHF
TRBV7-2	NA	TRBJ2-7	CASSFGTYEQYF
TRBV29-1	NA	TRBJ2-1	CSVIGGISSYNEQFF
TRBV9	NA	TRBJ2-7	CASSVAPTEGEQYF
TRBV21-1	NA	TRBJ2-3	CASSKLGGAGTDTQYF
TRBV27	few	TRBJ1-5	CASTPFEGQPQHF
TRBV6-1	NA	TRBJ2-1	CASNEAGVSYNEQFF
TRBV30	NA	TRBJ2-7	CAWSVTRYEQYF
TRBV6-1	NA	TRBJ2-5	CASTADPGRETQYF
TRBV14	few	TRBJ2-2	CASSHLLSPGELFF
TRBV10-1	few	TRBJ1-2	CASSESPSGTVYGYTF
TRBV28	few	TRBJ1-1	CASRGRPEAFF